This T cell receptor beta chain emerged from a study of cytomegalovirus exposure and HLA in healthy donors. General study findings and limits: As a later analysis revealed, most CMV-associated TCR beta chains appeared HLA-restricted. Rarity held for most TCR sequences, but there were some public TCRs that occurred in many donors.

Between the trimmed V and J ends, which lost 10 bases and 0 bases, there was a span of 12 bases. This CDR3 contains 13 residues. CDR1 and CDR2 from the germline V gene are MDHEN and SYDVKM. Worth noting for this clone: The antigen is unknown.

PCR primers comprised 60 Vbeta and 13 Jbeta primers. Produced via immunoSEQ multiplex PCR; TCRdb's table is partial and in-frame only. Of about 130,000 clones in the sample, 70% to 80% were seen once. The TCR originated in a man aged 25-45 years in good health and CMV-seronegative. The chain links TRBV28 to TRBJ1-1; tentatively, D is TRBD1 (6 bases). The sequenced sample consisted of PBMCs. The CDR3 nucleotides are TGTGCCATCACCGGGACACTGAACACTGAAGCTTTCTTT. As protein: CAITGTLNTEAFF.